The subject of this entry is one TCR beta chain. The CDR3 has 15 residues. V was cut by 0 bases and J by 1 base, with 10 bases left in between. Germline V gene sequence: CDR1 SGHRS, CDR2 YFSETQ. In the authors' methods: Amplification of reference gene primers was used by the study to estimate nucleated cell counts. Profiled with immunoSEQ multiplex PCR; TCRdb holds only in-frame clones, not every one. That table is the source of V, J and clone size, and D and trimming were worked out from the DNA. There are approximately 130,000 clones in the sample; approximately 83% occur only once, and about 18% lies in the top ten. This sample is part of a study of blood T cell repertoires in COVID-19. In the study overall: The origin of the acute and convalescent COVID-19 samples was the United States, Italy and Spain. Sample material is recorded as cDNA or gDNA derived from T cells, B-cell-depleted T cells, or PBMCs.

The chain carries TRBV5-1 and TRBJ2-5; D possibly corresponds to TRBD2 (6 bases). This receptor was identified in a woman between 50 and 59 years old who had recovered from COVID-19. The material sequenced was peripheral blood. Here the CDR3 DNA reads TGCGCCAGCAGCTTGGCCGGGACTTCCCAAGAGACCCAGTACTTC. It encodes CASSLAGTSQETQYF. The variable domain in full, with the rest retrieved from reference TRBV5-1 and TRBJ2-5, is KAGVTQTPRYLIKTRGQQVTLSCSPISGHRSVSWYQQTPGQGLQFLFEYFSETQRNKGNFPGRFSGRQFSNSRSEMNVSTLELGDSALYLCASSLAGTSQETQYFGPGTRLLVL.